These 14 T cell receptor beta chains were all obtained from the same sample, sequenced in a study of blood T cell repertoires in COVID-19. Some clones are missing from TCRdb's copy, which holds only in-frame ones; the method was immunoSEQ multiplex PCR. This table has under 300,000 clones, roughly 80% appearing once. The source material was peripheral blood. These receptors came from a woman between 18 and 29 years old with acute or convalescent COVID-19.

The chain has TRBV15 and TRBJ1-5; 8 bases align to TRBD1. The CDR3 consists of 18 residues. With 3 bases clipped from V and 6 bases from J, the junction kept 16 bases outside the gene matches. Germline-derived CDR1 and CDR2 are LNHNV and YYDKDF (reference sequence). CDR3 loop: CATSRGPFAGGGGQPQHF. In DNA, the CDR3 is TGTGCCACCAGCAGGGGCCCTTTCGCAGGGGGCGGAGGTCAGCCCCAGCATTTT.

The V and J genes are TRBV30 and TRBJ1-2, with 8 bases lining up with TRBD1. The CDR3 covers 14 residues. CDR1 and CDR2 (germline): GTSNPN, SVGIG (reference sequence). The ends lost 4 bases at V and 3 bases at J; junction bases unmatched: 7. The CDR3 loop is CAWTNAGGDYGYTF. CDR3 DNA: TGTGCCTGGACCAATGCAGGGGGCGACTATGGCTACACCTTC.

The chain has TRBV11-2 and TRBJ2-7; D is perhaps TRBD2 (6 bases). Germline CDR1 SGHAT, CDR2 FQNNGV. Trimming cost V 3 bases and J 2 bases, with 14 bases left between them. The length of the CDR3 is 15 residues. CDR3 in amino acids: CASSFGGETTYEQYF. As DNA, the CDR3 is TGTGCCAGCAGCTTCGGGGGAGAAACAACCTACGAGCAGTACTTC.

The J gene is TRBJ1-5, the V gene TRBV28; D is undetermined. Germline CDR1 reads MDHEN; CDR2 reads SYDVKM. V was trimmed by 1 base and J by 6 bases, leaving 13 bases between them. The CDR3 is made up of 15 amino acids. The DNA of the CDR3 is TGTGCCAGCAGTTTATTGACCCAAGAGGGTCAGCCCCAGCATTTT. It translates to CASSLLTQEGQPQHF.

The chain is built from TRBV29-1 and TRBJ1-2, with D unclear. V lost 3 bases and J lost 5, with 10 bases in between. CDR1 SQVTM and CDR2 ANQGSEA come from the germline V gene. This CDR3 region has 12 residues. CDR3 sequence: CSVEKGEYGYTF. CDR3 DNA: TGCAGCGTTGAGAAGGGAGAGTATGGCTACACCTTC.

This CDR3 is CASSSLILQGYNEQFF. The CDR3 nucleotides are TGTGCCAGCAGTTCCCTCATCCTACAGGGGTACAATGAGCAGTTCTTC. The chain couples TRBV28 to TRBJ2-1; 7 nucleotides agree with TRBD1. Germline CDR1 reads MDHEN; CDR2 reads SYDVKM. The length of the CDR3 is 16 residues. J lost 4 bases, V lost 4 bases, and 10 bases had no gene match.

The rearrangement links TRBV18 to TRBJ2-2; 9 nucleotides align to TRBD2. The V segment lost 1 base and the J segment 6 bases; nucleotides outside the gene matches: 9. The CDR3 is 17 residues long. In germline, CDR1 is KGHSH, CDR2 LQKENI. The CDR3 region is CASSPQGLAGFPGELFF. CDR3 nucleotides: TGTGCCAGCTCACCACAAGGCCTAGCGGGATTCCCCGGGGAGCTGTTTTTT.

The chain links TRBV28 to TRBJ1-4; D call uncertain. Trimming left V 5 bases short and J 2 bases short, with 12 bases between. The germline gives CDR1 MDHEN, CDR2 SYDVKM. The CDR3 sequence is 15 residues long. The CDR3 here is CASSPEAVTNEKLFF. CDR3 bases: TGTGCCAGCAGTCCCGAAGCGGTCACTAATGAAAAACTGTTTTTT.

The genes are TRBV5-4 and TRBJ2-7; D possibly corresponds to TRBD2 (5 bases). Looked up from germline, CDR1 is SGHNT and CDR2 is YYREEE (reference sequence). The CDR3 has 13 residues. V was shortened by 4 bases and J by 3 bases, with 11 bases between the two germline ends. The CDR3 region has the DNA TGTGCCAGCAGCAGAGGACTGAACTACGAGCAGTACTTC. Translation: CASSRGLNYEQYF.

The V and J genes are TRBV2 and TRBJ1-3, with a weak D call TRBD1 (6 bases). Germline CDR1 is SNHLY and CDR2 is FYNNEI. The V end was cut by 7 bases, the J end by 2 bases, with 15 bases between. The CDR3 length is 15 residues. The CDR3 coding sequence is TGTGCCAGCAAAAATGAGGGGGACCCTGGAAACACCATATATTTT. It is translated as CASKNEGDPGNTIYF. Full variable domain (rest looked up from reference TRBV2 and TRBJ1-3): EPEVTQTPSHQVTQMGQEVILRCVPISNHLYFYWYRQILGQKVEFLVSFYNNEISEKSEIFDDQFSVERPDGSNFTLKIRSTKLEDSAMYFCASKNEGDPGNTIYFGEGSWLTVV.

The J gene is TRBJ2-1, the V gene TRBV29-1, with TRBD2 matching 7 bases. With V trimmed by 5 bases and J by 6 bases, 7 bases remained unmatched. CDR1 SQVTM and CDR2 ANQGSEA come from the germline V gene. This CDR3 contains 13 residues. CDR3 region: CSVRPGGSNEQFF. DNA of the CDR3: TGCAGCGTTCGACCGGGAGGTAGCAATGAGCAGTTCTTC.

The chain joins TRBV3-1 (or the pseudogene TRBV3-2) to TRBJ1-2; 8 bases map to TRBD1. CDR1 is LGHDT and CDR2 is YNNKEL in the germline V gene (reference sequence). With V trimmed by 5 bases and J by 7 bases, 12 bases remained unmatched. The CDR3 totals 15 residues. The CDR3 sequence: CASSEAQGATFGYTF. The CDR3 DNA is TGTGCCAGCAGCGAGGCCCAGGGGGCTACTTTTGGCTACACCTTC.

The chain combines TRBV21-1 with TRBJ2-1; TRBD1 is taken as the D call from the table, unchecked against the DNA. TRBV21-1 is a known pseudogene. The CDR3 has 17 residues. The CDR3 bases are TGTGCCAGCAGCAAAAAACTCGGGACAGGATCTAACAATGAGCAGTTCTTC. Translated, it gives CASSKKLGTGSNNEQFF.

This clone was picked up one time. J is TRBJ2-1 and V is TRBV7-9; D is uncertain. There are 15 residues in the CDR3. The germline CDR1 and CDR2 sequences are SEHNR and FQNEAQ (reference sequence). V lost 4 bases and J lost 3, with 13 bases in between. CDR3 protein: CASSSLTRDYNEQFF. The CDR3 DNA reads TGTGCCAGCAGCTCCCTTACCCGAGACTACAATGAGCAGTTCTTC.